This TCR beta chain was found in a study of blood T cells in healthy people across ages. This clonotype turned up a few times. A sample-barcoded 5' primer and a J-beta primer mix were used in a second PCR of about 7 to 12 cycles. TCRdb reanalysed the 5' RACE reads using MiXCR and keeps one entry per CDR3 protein. The sample includes under 700,000 distinct CDR3 sequences, under 30% seen only once; the top ten take 7.5% to 9%. CDR1 MDHEN and CDR2 SYDVKM come from the germline V gene. This CDR3 region has 12 residues. Trimming took 3 bases from V and 3 from J, leaving 5 bases between them. These data also formed part of another study, on T cells of mothers and their children. Per that paper: Overlap ran slightly, non-significantly higher for related than unrelated mother-child pairs. The authors found no persistent microchimeric T cell clones.

The chain recombines TRBV28 with TRBJ2-5; D unclear. This sequence was found in a boy aged 5-17 years in good health. Input material: blood. The CDR3 region has the DNA TGTGCCAGCAGTTTTTGGAAAGAGACCCAGTACTTC. Protein product: CASSFWKETQYF.